This T cell receptor beta chain was sequenced for a study of blood T cell repertoires in COVID-19. At the level of the study: COVID-19 samples collected from the United States, Italy and Spain covered acute and convalescent phases. T cells, B-cell-depleted T cells, or PBMCs supplied cDNA or gDNA.

In the original processing: Amplification of reference gene primers was used by the study to estimate nucleated cell counts. Only in-frame clones appear in the TCRdb table, and some are missing; sequencing was by immunoSEQ multiplex PCR. V and J calls plus clone size are reproduced from that table; the DNA served to infer D and trimming. The data contain under 110,000 clones, about nine tenths of them singletons. The CDR3 sequence is 17 residues long. V trimming: 2 bases; J trimming: 4 bases; junction bases outside the gene matches: 9. The V gene's germline CDR1 is LGHNA and CDR2 YNFKEQ. Source material: peripheral blood. The genes are TRBV4-2 and TRBJ1-3, with TRBD1 matching over 9 bases. The source of this sequence is a man aged 45 to 65 with acute or convalescent COVID-19. The CDR3 sequence: CASSQTSGTGKGNTIYF. The CDR3 DNA reads as TGTGCCAGCAGCCAAACCTCCGGGACAGGGAAAGGAAACACCATATATTTT.